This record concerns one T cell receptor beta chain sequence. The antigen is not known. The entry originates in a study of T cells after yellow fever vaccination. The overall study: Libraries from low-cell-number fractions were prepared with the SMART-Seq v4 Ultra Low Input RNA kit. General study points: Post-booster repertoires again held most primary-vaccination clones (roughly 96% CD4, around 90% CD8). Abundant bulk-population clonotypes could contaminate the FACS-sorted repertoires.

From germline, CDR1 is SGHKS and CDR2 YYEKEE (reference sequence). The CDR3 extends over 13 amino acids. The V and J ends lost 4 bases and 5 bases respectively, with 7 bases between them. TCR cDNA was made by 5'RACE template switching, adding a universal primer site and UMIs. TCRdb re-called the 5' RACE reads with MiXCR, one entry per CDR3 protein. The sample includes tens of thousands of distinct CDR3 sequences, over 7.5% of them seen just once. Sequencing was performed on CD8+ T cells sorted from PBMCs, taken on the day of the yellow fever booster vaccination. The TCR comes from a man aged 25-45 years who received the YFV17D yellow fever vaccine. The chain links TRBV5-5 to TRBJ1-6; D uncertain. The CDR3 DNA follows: TGTGCCAGCAGCGGGGTTAATAATTCACCCCTCCACTTT. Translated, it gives CASSGVNNSPLHF. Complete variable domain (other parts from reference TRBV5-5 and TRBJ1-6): DAGVTQSPTHLIKTRGQQVTLRCSPISGHKSVSWYQQVLGQGPQFIFQYYEKEERGRGNFPDRFSARQFPNYSSELNVNALLLGDSALYLCASSGVNNSPLHFGNGTRLTVT.